This T cell receptor beta chain derives from a study of Ad26.COV2.S vaccination and SARS-CoV-2 variants. About this clone: The same CDR3 is also encoded by other DNA sequences in this sample.

The sample's treatment: roughly 20 received Ad26.COV2.S at low or high dose, single or two shots; roughly five received placebo; per-sample allocation not given. Collection of the samples took place on day 63 after the first injection of vaccine or placebo. Sequencing was performed with immunoSEQ multiplex PCR; in TCRdb, only in-frame clones are kept and a portion is missing. The table has around 250,000 clones, more than 70% seen once; the top ten hold around 3%. V lost 1 base to trimming and J lost 1 base, with 11 bases between them. Germline CDR1 SGHDN, CDR2 FVKESK. CDR3 length: 15 amino acids. The sequence was collected from a person aged 18-65 years who received the Ad26.COV2.S COVID-19 vaccine or a placebo. The sample here was peripheral blood, taken in a trial of Ad26.COV2.S vaccine versus placebo. The V call is TRBV14, the J call TRBJ2-7; tentatively, D is TRBD1 (6 bases). The DNA for the CDR3 is TGTGCCAGCAGCCAAGGAAGGGGGAGTTCCTACGAGCAGTACTTC. Protein sequence: CASSQGRGSSYEQYF.